Listed here are 32 T cell receptor beta chains from one sample, sequenced in a study of neurological immune-mediated disorders (dated by TCRdb to between 2017 and 2020). The receptor library was made with 5' RACE. Sequenced using an Illumina HiSeq 2500. Clones were called with MiXCR by TCRdb after fastp trimmed the public reads at Q25, and only in-frame beta chains were retained. Each CDR3 protein appears once, grouped with its most common genes and DNA. This sample is represented by about 95,000 distinct CDR3 sequences; 3.5% of them were singletons. Together, the top ten hold 5.5% to 6.5% of the sample. Input material: PBMCs. The receptors derive from a woman under 30 with multiple sclerosis.

This clonotype was seen many times. The chain couples TRBV5-1 to TRBJ2-1; D may correspond to TRBD1 or TRBD2 (5 bases each). The CDR3 has 15 residues. The V and J ends lost 1 base and 4 bases respectively, with 12 bases between them. CDR1 and CDR2 (germline): SGHRS, YFSETQ. CDR3: CASSLRGGHYNEQFF. CDR3 in DNA: TGCGCCAGCAGCTTGCGGGGCGGGCATTACAATGAGCAGTTCTTC.

This clonotype was found many times. The chain links TRBV4-1 to TRBJ1-4; TRBD1 might be the D (6 bases). The CDR3 is 13 amino acids. V was clipped by 4 bases and J by 8 bases, with 11 bases between them. Germline assignment: CDR1 MGHRA and CDR2 YSYEKL. The CDR3 is CASSLGQLEKLFF. CDR3 nucleotide sequence: TGCGCCAGCAGCCTAGGACAGTTAGAAAAACTGTTTTTT.

There are many counts of this clonotype. The V gene is TRBV4-1, the J gene TRBJ2-5; D is perhaps TRBD1 (6 bases). Trimming took off 6 bases at V and 5 bases at J, with 10 bases between the two ends. Germline V gene sequence: CDR1 MGHRA, CDR2 YSYEKL. The CDR3 length is 12 residues. The CDR3, as DNA: TGCGCCAGCAGTTCTCAGGGGGAGACCCAGTACTTC. It yields the protein CASSSQGETQYF.

This clonotype has ten or more counts. J is TRBJ1-4 and V is TRBV7-2; TRBD1 might be the D (5 bases). The CDR3 has 16 residues. Trimming left V 5 bases short and J 8 bases short, with 21 bases between. CDR1 is SGHTA, CDR2 FQGNSA, per germline. In nucleotides, the CDR3 is TGTGCCAGCAGCGTCCAACACGGGACCATAGGGGAAAAACTGTTTTTT. As protein: CASSVQHGTIGEKLFF.

In its sample, this clonotype was seen many times. The DNA for the CDR3 is TGCAGCGTTGATTTTTTTGGGGGCAAGGGCGATGAGCAGTTCTTC. This gives the protein CSVDFFGGKGDEQFF. The V call is TRBV29-1, the J call TRBJ2-1; D might be TRBD1 (6 bases). CDR1 is SQVTM and CDR2 is ANQGSEA in the germline V gene. The CDR3 contains 15 residues. V gave up 3 bases and J gave up 8 bases, with 20 bases separating them.

This clonotype was counted at least ten times. The chain combines TRBV7-2 with TRBJ1-2, with unresolved D. CDR1 is SGHTA, CDR2 FQGNSA, per germline. CDR3 length equals 15 residues. The V gene lost 0 bases and the J gene lost 6 bases, with 14 bases spanning the gap. CDR3 nucleotides: TGTGCCAGCAGCTTAGCCACCGGGGTTTATGATGGCTACACCTTC. It encodes CASSLATGVYDGYTF. Supplemented by reference TRBV7-2 and TRBJ1-2, the full variable domain reads GAGVSQSPSNKVTEKGKDVELRCDPISGHTALYWYRQSLGQGLEFLIYFQGNSAPDKSGLPSDRFSAERTGGSVSTLTIQRTQQEDSAVYLCASSLATGVYDGYTFGSGTRLTVV.

In this sample, this clonotype turned up many times. The chain links TRBV11-2 to TRBJ2-3; no reliable D call. Trimming cost V 8 bases and J 5 bases, with 5 bases left between them. This CDR3 region has 10 residues. Germline V CDR1 and CDR2: SGHAT, FQNNGV. CDR3: CASSLDTQYF. CDR3 nucleotides: TGTGCCAGCTCCTTAGATACGCAGTATTTT.

This clonotype occurred a few times. A much more abundant neighbour one base away suggests this may be a read error. The chain combines TRBV20-1 with TRBJ1-2; D is ambiguous. CDR1 is DFQATT and CDR2 is SNEGSKA in the germline V gene (reference sequence). The CDR3 has 13 amino acids. Trimming cost V 7 bases and J 2 bases, with 14 bases left between them. CDR3 region: CSDSDMGNYGYTF. In DNA, the CDR3 is TGCAGTGATAGCGATATGGGGAACTATGGCTACACCTTC.

This clonotype was seen at least ten times. The rearrangement uses TRBV7-2 and TRBJ1-5; D unresolved. V gave up 7 bases and J gave up 1 base, with 8 bases separating them. The CDR3 is made up of 13 amino acids. Per the germline V gene, CDR1 is SGHTA and CDR2 is FQGNSA. In DNA form, the CDR3 reads TGTGCCAGCACGGCCGGGAGCAATCAGCCCCAGCATTTT. Residues: CASTAGSNQPQHF.

This clonotype was detected many times. In DNA form, the CDR3 reads TGCGCCAGCAGCTTACCAGAGCCTTTCCAAGAGACCCAGTACTTC. This encodes CASSLPEPFQETQYF. The chain joins TRBV5-1 to TRBJ2-5; D is ambiguous. The CDR3 is 15 residues long. Trimming removed 2 bases from V and 1 base from J, with 12 bases in between. Germline CDR1 and CDR2: SGHRS and YFSETQ.

This clonotype was seen at least ten times. The V call is TRBV7-9, the J call TRBJ2-1, with 9 bases matching TRBD1. This CDR3 spans 16 amino acids. Germline V gene lookup returns CDR1 SEHNR and CDR2 FQNEAQ (reference sequence). V lost 1 base to trimming and J lost 5 bases; unmatched junction nucleotides: 6. CDR3 sequence (DNA): TGTGCCAGCAGCTTAGTTCTGGACAGGGGTCACAATGAGCAGTTCTTC. Translated, it gives CASSLVLDRGHNEQFF.

In this sample, this clonotype turned up many times. This chain links TRBV5-1 with TRBJ2-4, with TRBD1 as a possible D gene (6 bases). There are 15 residues in the CDR3. In germline, CDR1 is SGHRS, CDR2 YFSETQ. V was cut by 2 bases and J by 8 bases, with 17 bases left in between. CDR3 DNA sequence: TGCGCCAGCAGCTTACAGGGTAGGGATGGGGACATTCAGTACTTC. Translating it yields CASSLQGRDGDIQYF.

This clonotype came up many times. The V call is TRBV5-8, the J call TRBJ2-1, with 10 bases that match TRBD2. The CDR3 sequence is 14 residues long. Germline V CDR1 and CDR2: SGHTS, YDEGEE. V was pared by 7 bases and J by 5 bases, with 6 bases of the junction left unmatched. The CDR3 spells CASGMLAGDNEQFF. The CDR3 nucleotides read TGTGCCAGCGGGATGCTAGCGGGAGACAATGAGCAGTTCTTC.

This clonotype occurred many times. The J gene is TRBJ2-7, the V gene TRBV7-2, with 9 bases lining up with TRBD1. The CDR3 length is 14 residues. The germline V gene encodes CDR1 SGHTA and CDR2 FQGNSA. V lost 7 bases, J lost 5 bases, and 9 bases stayed unmatched. CDR3 DNA sequence: TGTGCCAGCACCCCGGGGGACAGGGCCCACGAGCAGTACTTC. Translated: CASTPGDRAHEQYF.

The sample holds many counts of this clonotype. The chain has TRBV5-1 and TRBJ2-7; the D gene is possibly TRBD2 (5 bases). The germline V and J ends were trimmed by 0 bases and 4 bases, with 17 bases remaining between them. CDR3 length equals 16 residues. Per germline, CDR1 SGHRS and CDR2 YFSETQ. The CDR3 reads CASSLGRGSGKYEQYF. The CDR3 coding sequence is TGCGCCAGCAGCTTGGGAAGAGGGTCGGGCAAGTACGAGCAGTACTTC. Variable domain in full (rest from reference TRBV5-1 and TRBJ2-7): KAGVTQTPRYLIKTRGQQVTLSCSPISGHRSVSWYQQTPGQGLQFLFEYFSETQRNKGNFPGRFSGRQFSNSRSEMNVSTLELGDSALYLCASSLGRGSGKYEQYFGPGTRLTVT.

This clonotype was seen repeatedly, ten times or more. V and J are TRBV5-5 and TRBJ1-2, with D possibly matching TRBD1 (6 bases). This CDR3 spans 13 amino acids. Germline values: CDR1 SGHKS, CDR2 YYEKEE (reference sequence). Trimming took off 6 bases at V and 4 bases at J, with 13 bases between the two ends. In DNA form, the CDR3 reads TGTGCCAGCAACCTACAGGGAGTCTATGGCTACACCTTC. This sequence encodes CASNLQGVYGYTF.

This clonotype showed up many times. The gene calls are TRBV2 and TRBJ2-7; TRBD2 matches at 11 bases. The CDR3 has 15 residues. The germline CDR1 and CDR2 sequences are SNHLY and FYNNEI. V gave up 5 bases and J gave up 5 bases; unmatched junction bases: 8. The CDR3 is CASSNRLAGIHEQYF. The CDR3, as DNA: TGTGCCAGCAGTAACCGACTAGCGGGAATCCACGAGCAGTACTTC.

There are many counts of this clonotype. The chain uses TRBV18 and TRBJ1-4; TRBD1 might be the D (5 bases). V was shortened by 5 bases and J by 6 bases, with 25 bases between the two germline ends. The CDR3 extends over 18 amino acids. Germline CDR1 reads KGHSH; CDR2 reads LQKENI. The CDR3 DNA is TGTGCCAGCTCAACAAGGGGCAGGGAACCGGCGGATGATGAAAAACTGTTTTTT. As protein: CASSTRGREPADDEKLFF.

This clonotype was counted at least ten times. This chain links TRBV27 with TRBJ1-2; D may be TRBD1 (6 bases). With 5 bases removed from V and 7 bases from J, the gap between germline ends came to 11 bases. In germline, CDR1 is MNHEY, CDR2 SMNVEV (reference sequence). CDR3 length: 12 amino acids. The CDR3 bases are TGTGCCAGCAGTGCCACAGGGCTTGGCTACACCTTC. This gives the protein CASSATGLGYTF.

This clonotype has at least ten counts. The chain combines TRBV5-1 with TRBJ1-2; D unclear. V lost 3 bases to trimming and J lost 1 base, with 10 bases between them. The CDR3 has 14 amino acids. Germline assignment: CDR1 SGHRS and CDR2 YFSETQ. As DNA, the CDR3 is TGCGCCAGCAGCTACATGGGCCTTAACTATGGCTACACCTTC. Protein sequence: CASSYMGLNYGYTF.

The CDR3 region has the DNA TGTGCCAGCAGCCCTCCCGGGACAGGGAATGCCGAGCAGTACTTC. Translation: CASSPPGTGNAEQYF. V usage is TRBV7-2 and J usage is TRBJ2-7; TRBD1 matches at 9 bases. The CDR3 length is 15 residues. Per germline, CDR1 SGHTA and CDR2 FQGNSA. After removal of 5 bases from V and 6 bases from J, the junction contained 11 bases not matched to a gene.

This clonotype was detected many times. V usage is TRBV2 and J usage is TRBJ2-3; D remains unclear. Germline V gene data show CDR1 as SNHLY and CDR2 as FYNNEI. CDR3 length equals 14 residues. Trimming cost V 7 bases and J 0 bases, with 11 bases left between them. Here the CDR3 reads CASIADLSTDTQYF. CDR3 DNA sequence: TGTGCCAGCATAGCCGACTTGAGCACAGATACGCAGTATTTT.

In this sample, this clonotype turned up many times. The chain employs TRBV2 and TRBJ2-2; D is possibly TRBD1 or TRBD2 (6 bases each). Per germline, CDR1 SNHLY and CDR2 FYNNEI. The CDR3 is made up of 14 amino acids. Between the trimmed V and J ends, which lost 2 bases and 5 bases, there was a span of 9 bases. The CDR3 spells CASSEQGRTGELFF. The CDR3, as DNA: TGTGCCAGCAGTGAACAGGGGAGGACCGGGGAGCTGTTTTTT.

This clonotype was picked up many times. The chain couples TRBV28 to TRBJ1-1, with D hard to call. V lost 3 bases to trimming and J lost 6 bases, with 14 bases between them. In germline, CDR1 is MDHEN, CDR2 SYDVKM. This CDR3 is built from 14 residues. Here the CDR3 reads CASSLGQSSAEAFF. CDR3 in DNA: TGTGCCAGCAGTTTGGGTCAATCCAGCGCTGAAGCTTTCTTT.

This clonotype appeared many times. The rearrangement uses TRBV6-5 and TRBJ1-2, with 8 bases lining up with TRBD1. The CDR3 is made up of 13 amino acids. V lost 4 bases to trimming and J lost 8 bases; unmatched junction nucleotides: 6. Germline CDR1 and CDR2: MNHEY and SVGAGI. Here the CDR3 reads CASSSVDRGGYTF. CDR3 nucleotides: TGTGCCAGCAGTTCCGTAGACAGGGGAGGCTACACCTTC.

This clonotype was seen at least ten times. The chain recombines TRBV25-1 with TRBJ2-1; the D gene is possibly TRBD2 (5 bases). Germline V gene data show CDR1 as MGHDK and CDR2 as SYGVNS. CDR3 length: 15 residues. V was clipped by 2 bases and J by 7 bases, with 15 bases between them. CDR3 amino acids: CASSERRTRDNEQFF. The CDR3 DNA is TGTGCCAGCAGTGAACGTAGGACCCGGGATAATGAGCAGTTCTTC.

This clonotype has ten or more counts. V and J are TRBV20-1 and TRBJ2-1, with TRBD2 identical over 14 bases. The CDR3 loop spans 17 amino acids. Germline V gene sequence: CDR1 DFQATT, CDR2 SNEGSKA (reference sequence). Trimming at V came to 5 bases and at J to 9 bases, leaving 15 bases not matched to a gene. CDR3 nucleotides: TGCAGTGCTGCAGGGGAGGGACTAGCGGGAGCCGGGGGTGAGCAGTTCTTC. Residues: CSAAGEGLAGAGGEQFF.

This clonotype was counted at least ten times. The rearrangement joins TRBV7-9 to TRBJ2-5; the match to TRBD1 covers 8 bases. The V and J ends lost 1 base and 5 bases, in that order; junction bases with no gene match: 6. Germline V CDR1 and CDR2: SEHNR, FQNEAQ (reference sequence). This CDR3 spans 15 amino acids. DNA of the CDR3: TGTGCCAGCAGCTTAGTCGGACAGGGAAGCGAGACCCAGTACTTC. Its translation is CASSLVGQGSETQYF.

This clonotype was counted at least ten times. The rearrangement uses TRBV20-1 and TRBJ1-5; TRBD1 matches at 10 bases. The CDR3 contains 13 residues. Germline CDR1 reads DFQATT; CDR2 reads SNEGSKA (reference sequence). V lost 6 bases, J lost 5 bases, and 4 bases stayed unmatched. The DNA of the CDR3 is TGCAGTGCGGGGGACAGGGGATATCAGCCCCAGCATTTT. It encodes CSAGDRGYQPQHF.

This clonotype was counted many times. DNA for the CDR3: TGCAGTGCTAGAGATCCACAGCGGGATCACAATGAGCAGTTCTTC. This codes for CSARDPQRDHNEQFF. J is TRBJ2-1 and V is TRBV20-1, with 7 bases fitting TRBD2. CDR3 size: 15 residues. Trimming cost V 0 bases and J 5 bases; bases outside gene matches: 7. Per the germline V gene, CDR1 is DFQATT and CDR2 is SNEGSKA (reference sequence).

The chain combines TRBV15 with TRBJ1-5; 7 bases fit TRBD1. The CDR3 consists of 19 residues. Germline lookup yields CDR1 LNHNV and CDR2 YYDKDF (reference sequence). V shed 5 bases and J 4 bases; nucleotides not matched to a gene: 20. CDR3 loop: CATSLFWGTAFSGNQPQHF. For the CDR3, the DNA is TGTGCCACCAGCCTTTTTTGGGGGACAGCATTCTCGGGGAATCAGCCCCAGCATTTT.

This clonotype was observed at least ten times. The chain combines TRBV7-9 with TRBJ2-1; TRBD2 aligns across 8 bases. CDR3 length: 13 amino acids. The germline V gene encodes CDR1 SEHNR and CDR2 FQNEAQ (reference sequence). The J segment lost 6 bases and the V segment lost 5 bases, leaving 3 bases of the junction unmatched. The CDR3 loop is CASSRREGNEQFF. CDR3 nucleotide sequence: TGTGCCAGCAGCCGTCGGGAGGGCAATGAGCAGTTCTTC.